This T cell receptor (beta chain) comes out of a study of control samples from healthy donors and cancer patients (TCRdb year 2020). Worth noting for this clone: It lacks a known antigen. No much larger clone exists at a distance of one base, and base qualities are not known.

Library method: the immunoSEQ multiplex PCR assay. Entries here come from immuneACCESS through TCRdb and include only in-frame sequences with V and J called. Some clones fail to appear in such tables; in the studies checked, an unresolved V gene covers under half of the shortfall, and the cause of the remainder is unknown. Counted in this sample were around 140,000 clones; 85% to 90% of them appeared once. The ten largest clonotypes hold about 7.6% of the sample. Taken from the germline V gene, the CDR1 and CDR2 loops are SGHDT and YYEEEE. From the cysteine through the phenylalanine, the CDR3 covers 14 amino acids. Only CDR3 DNA is held: 42 bases, read in frame from base 1. V lost 2 bases and J lost 3 bases, and the count of bases not matched to a germline gene is 4.

This receptor was taken from a man in his forties or fifties with head and neck cancer. In this chain, TRBV5-6 is recombined with TRBJ2-7, and TRBD1 matches 8 of the central bases. The specimen was PBMCs. The CDR3 sequence is CASSFGQGRYEQYF. The sequenced DNA: TGTGCCAGCAGCTTCGGACAGGGTCGCTACGAGCAGTACTTC.